This T cell receptor (beta chain) came from a study of T cells in Graves' hyperthyroidism and ophthalmopathy. Diagnoses were made from clinical symptoms, serum measures (thyroxine and TRAb), thyroid ultrasound and orbital computed tomography. TCR beta CDR3 regions were amplified from RNA transcripts. The TCR CDR3 first-round RT-PCR relied on the HTBI primer set. TCRdb reprocessed the multiplex PCR reads with MiXCR, giving one entry per CDR3 protein. The sample lists some 250,000 distinct CDR3 sequences, 13% to 15% seen once, with 30% in the top ten. Germline V gene data show CDR1 as WSHSY and CDR2 as SAAADI. The CDR3 extends over 13 amino acids. V was pared by 7 bases and J by 4 bases, with 13 bases between.

Material for sequencing was blood. This TCR came from a woman in her 50s with Graves' hyperthyroidism that later progressed to Graves' ophthalmopathy. This chain joins TRBV10-2 and TRBJ1-2, with D tentatively TRBD1 (5 bases). The CDR3: CASTARVAYGYTF. The CDR3 DNA follows: TGCGCCAGCACCGCCAGGGTAGCCTATGGCTACACCTTC.